Listed here is a single TCR beta chain. The data originate from a study of blood T cell repertoires in COVID-19. TCRdb's copy holds only in-frame clones and misses some; the assay was immunoSEQ multiplex PCR. Here the sample spans fewer than 60,000 clones, 85% to 90% being singletons. The CDR3 is made up of 12 amino acids. V was pared by 0 bases and J by 5 bases, with 7 bases between. The germline gives CDR1 GTSNPN, CDR2 SVGIG (reference sequence). The chain combines TRBV30 with TRBJ1-2; D unclear. The sequence derives from a man at least 80 years old with active or convalescent COVID-19. Source material: peripheral blood. This CDR3 is CAWSVAGYGYTF. The CDR3 nucleotides read TGTGCCTGGAGTGTAGCCGGGTATGGCTACACCTTC.